The sequence of this TCR beta chain was determined in a study of radiation and T cells in renal cell carcinoma. Study-level results: In blood, top tumor clones expanded by 2 weeks, shrinking by 4.

In regard to this clone: As yet, its antigen is unknown.

Data came from immunoSEQ multiplex PCR; TCRdb stores just in-frame clones and leaves some out. The data show around 170,000 clones, 88% seen once. V was pared by 3 bases and J by 0 bases, with 0 bases of the junction left unmatched. Germline assignment: CDR1 SEHNR and CDR2 FQNEAQ (reference sequence). The CDR3 covers 16 residues. Indicated time point: blood 4 weeks post-SBRT, at nephrectomy. As for treatment: 15 Gy SBRT to primary tumor, nephrectomy 4 weeks later. Nephrectomy followed 15 Gy stereotactic body radiation by 4 weeks. After SBRT, blood was collected at 2 and 4 weeks, plus baseline. The tumor was a clear cell renal cell carcinoma.

Specimen: blood, collected from a patient whose treatment included radiotherapy and nephrectomy. The chain is built from TRBV7-9 and TRBJ1-4, with 11 nucleotides matching TRBD1. The clonotype originates from a woman between 50 and 59 years old with renal cell carcinoma. The CDR3 is CASSLGQGATNEKLFF. The CDR3 DNA reads as TGTGCCAGCAGCTTGGGACAGGGGGCAACTAATGAAAAACTGTTTTTT.